This is a list of T cell receptor beta chains from one sample in a study of CXCR3-negative and CXCR3-positive naive CD8 T cells. With the 5' RACE reads reprocessed, TCRdb shows one record per CDR3 protein and no DNA. The listing records roughly 89,000 distinct CDR3 sequences. Sequencing was done on a sample of naive CXCR3- CD8+ T cells from blood. The source of these receptors is a human donor in good health. Some clones in this sample may be carry-over from other donors' samples. Each CDR3 is given with its conserved first and last residue. The order of the fields is CDR3 protein, V gene, J gene.

CDR3 protein: CASSQGPSTDTQYF
V gene: TRBV4-1
J gene: TRBJ2-3

CDR3 protein: CASEPEISGANVLTF
V gene: TRBV5-1
J gene: TRBJ2-6

CDR3 protein: CASSWGQGLHEQYF
V gene: TRBV5-1
J gene: TRBJ2-7

CDR3 protein: CSVPAVGANIQYF
V gene: TRBV29-1
J gene: TRBJ2-4

CDR3 protein: CATSREQGADEQFF
V gene: TRBV15
J gene: TRBJ2-1

CDR3 protein: CASSLIQVTSYNEQFF
V gene: TRBV5-1
J gene: TRBJ2-1

CDR3 protein: CASSLVARDQPQHF
V gene: TRBV7-9
J gene: TRBJ1-5

CDR3 protein: CASSKLAPVTGDTQYF
V gene: TRBV6-5
J gene: TRBJ2-3

CDR3 protein: CATSSGGLSTDTQYF
V gene: TRBV25-1
J gene: TRBJ2-3

CDR3 protein: CASTITGGTEAFF
V gene: TRBV23-1
J gene: TRBJ1-1

CDR3 protein: CASSFGASSYNEQFF
V gene: TRBV28
J gene: TRBJ2-1

CDR3 protein: CSARRRGTTEAFF
V gene: TRBV20-1
J gene: TRBJ1-1

CDR3 protein: CASSSTAVSTDTQYF
V gene: TRBV2
J gene: TRBJ2-3

CDR3 protein: CASSEVVAGGPVEQYF
V gene: TRBV2
J gene: TRBJ2-7

CDR3 protein: CASSSGRTYEQYF
V gene: TRBV5-1
J gene: TRBJ2-7

CDR3 protein: CASSFFGDEQYF
V gene: TRBV5-1
J gene: TRBJ2-7

CDR3 protein: CASSAGTQNTGELFF
V gene: TRBV6-4
J gene: TRBJ2-2

CDR3 protein: CASSSPARDPNTEAFF
V gene: TRBV7-9
J gene: TRBJ1-1

CDR3 protein: CASTRDGSSDEQFF
V gene: TRBV28
J gene: TRBJ2-1

CDR3 protein: CASSKISLASNEQFF
V gene: TRBV21-1
J gene: TRBJ2-1

CDR3 protein: CASSGVGVYTEAFF
V gene: TRBV2
J gene: TRBJ1-1

CDR3 protein: CASSFGQGPQETQYF
V gene: TRBV7-9
J gene: TRBJ2-5

CDR3 protein: CASSPRDRVEAFF
V gene: TRBV7-9
J gene: TRBJ1-1

CDR3 protein: CASSLDTGPSSYEQYF
V gene: TRBV11-1
J gene: TRBJ2-7

CDR3 protein: CASSPILPGQGFTEAFF
V gene: TRBV28
J gene: TRBJ1-1

CDR3 protein: CASSQGVPGAYGYTF
V gene: TRBV3-1
J gene: TRBJ1-2

CDR3 protein: CASSFELAGGIETQYF
V gene: TRBV5-5
J gene: TRBJ2-5

CDR3 protein: CASSSGRDTQYF
V gene: TRBV7-3
J gene: TRBJ2-3

CDR3 protein: CASSQEPLEGGRGRGYGYTF
V gene: TRBV4-3
J gene: TRBJ1-2

CDR3 protein: CASSYSWDPGELFF
V gene: TRBV6-5
J gene: TRBJ2-2

CDR3 protein: CASSPGGSGQGKNQETQYF
V gene: TRBV4-1
J gene: TRBJ2-5